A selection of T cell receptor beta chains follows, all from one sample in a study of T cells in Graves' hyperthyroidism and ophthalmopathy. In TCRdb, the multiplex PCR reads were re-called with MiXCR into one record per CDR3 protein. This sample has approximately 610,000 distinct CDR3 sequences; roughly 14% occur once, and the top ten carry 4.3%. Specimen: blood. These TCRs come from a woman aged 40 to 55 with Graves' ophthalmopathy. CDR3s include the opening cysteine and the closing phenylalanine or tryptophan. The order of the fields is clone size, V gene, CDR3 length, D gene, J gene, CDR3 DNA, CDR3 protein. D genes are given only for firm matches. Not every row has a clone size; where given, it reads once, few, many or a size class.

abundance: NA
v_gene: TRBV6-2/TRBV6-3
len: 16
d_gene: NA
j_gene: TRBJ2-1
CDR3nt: TGTGCCAGCAGTTACTCGAAATGGACTACCGACAATGAGCAGTTCTTC
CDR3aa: CASSYSKWTTDNEQFF

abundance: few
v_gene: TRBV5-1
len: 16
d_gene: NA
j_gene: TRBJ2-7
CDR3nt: TGCGCCAGCAGCTTGACCGGGACTCTCCAAAGCTACGAGCAGTACTTC
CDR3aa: CASSLTGTLQSYEQYF

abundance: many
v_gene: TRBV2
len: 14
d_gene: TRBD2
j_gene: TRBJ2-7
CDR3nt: TGTGCCAGCGCCAGGACTAGCGGACACTACGAGCAGTACTTC
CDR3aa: CASARTSGHYEQYF

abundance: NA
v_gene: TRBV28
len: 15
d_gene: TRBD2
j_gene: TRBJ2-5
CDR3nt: TGTGCCAGCAGTTTCAAACTAGCGGGAGTGGAGACCCAGTACTTC
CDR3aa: CASSFKLAGVETQYF

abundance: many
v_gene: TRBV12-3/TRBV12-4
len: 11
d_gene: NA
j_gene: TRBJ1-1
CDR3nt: TGTGCCAGCAGTGATCAGGGATTCGCTTTCTTT
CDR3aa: CASSDQGFAFF

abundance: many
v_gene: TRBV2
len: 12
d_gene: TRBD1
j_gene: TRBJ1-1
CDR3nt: TGTGCCAGCCTCCGGGACAGGGAAGAAGCTTTCTTT
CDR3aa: CASLRDREEAFF

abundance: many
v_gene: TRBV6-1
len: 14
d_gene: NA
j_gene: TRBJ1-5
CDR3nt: TGTGCCAGCAGCCGGGAGACCGGCCATCAGCCCCAGCATTTT
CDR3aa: CASSRETGHQPQHF

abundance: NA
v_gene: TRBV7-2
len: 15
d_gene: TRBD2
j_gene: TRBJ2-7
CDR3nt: TGTGCCAGCAGCTCATCCGGGACTAGCGTCTACGAGCAGTACTTC
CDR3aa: CASSSSGTSVYEQYF

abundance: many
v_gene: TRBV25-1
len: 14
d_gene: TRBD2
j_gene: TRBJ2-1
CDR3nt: TGTGCCAGCAGCCTAGCGGGAATGTTCAATGAGCAGTTCTTC
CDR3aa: CASSLAGMFNEQFF

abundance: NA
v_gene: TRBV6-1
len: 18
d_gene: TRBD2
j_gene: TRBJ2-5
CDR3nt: TGTGCCAGCAGGAGGGGACTAGCGGGAGGAGGAGGTGAAGAGACCCAGTACTTC
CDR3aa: CASRRGLAGGGGEETQYF

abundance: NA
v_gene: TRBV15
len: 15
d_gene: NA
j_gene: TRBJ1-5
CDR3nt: TGTGCCACCAGCAGAGATCTACAGTGGGATCAGCCCCAGCATTTT
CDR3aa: CATSRDLQWDQPQHF

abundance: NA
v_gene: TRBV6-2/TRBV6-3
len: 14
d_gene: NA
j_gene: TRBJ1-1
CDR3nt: TGTGCCACTGGAGTCGGACTGTGGAACACTGAAGCTTTCTTT
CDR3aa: CATGVGLWNTEAFF

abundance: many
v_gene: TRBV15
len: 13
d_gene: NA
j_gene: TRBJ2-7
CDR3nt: TGTGCCACCTCCCCCGGACGGATGGAGGGGCAGTACTTC
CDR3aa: CATSPGRMEGQYF

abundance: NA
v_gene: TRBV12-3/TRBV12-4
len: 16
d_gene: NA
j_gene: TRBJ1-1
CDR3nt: TGTGCCAGCAGGGTGTCGGTAGGGACGGTGAACACTGAAGCTTTCTTT
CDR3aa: CASRVSVGTVNTEAFF

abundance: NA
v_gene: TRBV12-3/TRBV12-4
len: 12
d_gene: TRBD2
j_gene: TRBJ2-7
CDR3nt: TGTGCCAGCAGTTTAAAGGGGACTAGCTTTTACTTC
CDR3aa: CASSLKGTSFYF

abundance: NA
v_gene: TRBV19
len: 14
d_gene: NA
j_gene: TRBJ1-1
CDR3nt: TGTGCCAGTAAGGCTTCGACACTTAACACTGAAGCTTTCTTT
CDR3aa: CASKASTLNTEAFF

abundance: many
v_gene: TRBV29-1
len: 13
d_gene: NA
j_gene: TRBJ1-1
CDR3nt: TGCAGCGTTACGGAGGGCCTGAACACTGAAGCTTTCTTT
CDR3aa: CSVTEGLNTEAFF

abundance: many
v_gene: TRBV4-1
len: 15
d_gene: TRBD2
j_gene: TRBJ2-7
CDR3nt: TGCGCCAGCAGCCAACTCCCGGGCGGGAGTAACGAGCAGTACTTC
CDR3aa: CASSQLPGGSNEQYF

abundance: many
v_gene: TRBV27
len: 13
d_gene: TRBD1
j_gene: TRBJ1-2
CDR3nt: TGTGCCAGCAGTCTACAGGGGGCAAGTGACTACACCTTC
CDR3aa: CASSLQGASDYTF

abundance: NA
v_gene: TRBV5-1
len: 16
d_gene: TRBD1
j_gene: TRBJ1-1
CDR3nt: TGCGCCAGCAGCCGAGGGGGACAGGGAAGGGTCACTGAAGCTTTCTTT
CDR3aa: CASSRGGQGRVTEAFF

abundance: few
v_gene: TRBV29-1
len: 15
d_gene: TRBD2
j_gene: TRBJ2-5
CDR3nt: TGCAGCGTGGACCTGGGAGGGGTGGTGATAAAGACCCAGTACTTC
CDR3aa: CSVDLGGVVIKTQYF

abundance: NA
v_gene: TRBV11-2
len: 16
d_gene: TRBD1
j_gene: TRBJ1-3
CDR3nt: TGTGCCAGCAGCACTAGCTCGACAGGGGCTGGAAACACCATATATTTT
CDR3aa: CASSTSSTGAGNTIYF

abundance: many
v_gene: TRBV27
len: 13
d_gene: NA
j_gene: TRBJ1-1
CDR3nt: TGTGCCAGCAGCACCCGTGTAGGGACGGAAGCTTTCTTT
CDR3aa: CASSTRVGTEAFF

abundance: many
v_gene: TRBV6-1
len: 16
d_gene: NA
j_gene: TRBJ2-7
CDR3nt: TGTGCCAGCACTCCAAGTTTTGGGTTGCACTCCTACGAGCAGTACTTC
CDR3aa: CASTPSFGLHSYEQYF

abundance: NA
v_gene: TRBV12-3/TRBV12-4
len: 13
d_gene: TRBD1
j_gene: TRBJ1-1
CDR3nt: TGTGCCAGCAGACAGGGGGCTCGGACTGAAGCTTTCTTT
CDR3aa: CASRQGARTEAFF

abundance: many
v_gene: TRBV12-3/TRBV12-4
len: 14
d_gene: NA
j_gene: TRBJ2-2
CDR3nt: TGTGCCAGCAGTTGGAGCGCGAACACCGGGGAGCTGTTTTTT
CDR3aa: CASSWSANTGELFF

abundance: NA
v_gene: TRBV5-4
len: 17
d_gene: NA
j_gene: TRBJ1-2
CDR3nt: TGTGCCAGCAGCTTGAAGGGTTCGAAATTCCCTAACTATGGCTACACCTTC
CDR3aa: CASSLKGSKFPNYGYTF

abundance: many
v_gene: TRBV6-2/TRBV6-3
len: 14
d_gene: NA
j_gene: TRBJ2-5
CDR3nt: TGTGCCAGCAGTTATAAAGGGGGGAAAGAGACCCAGTACTTC
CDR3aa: CASSYKGGKETQYF

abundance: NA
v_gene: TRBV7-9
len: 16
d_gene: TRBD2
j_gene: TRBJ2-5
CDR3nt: TGTGCCAGCTCGACCGAGACTAGCGGGAGACCAGAGACCCAGTACTTC
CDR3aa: CASSTETSGRPETQYF

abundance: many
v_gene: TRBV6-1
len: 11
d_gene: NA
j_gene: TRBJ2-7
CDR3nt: TGTGCCAGCAGTATGGGATACGAGCAGTACTTC
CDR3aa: CASSMGYEQYF

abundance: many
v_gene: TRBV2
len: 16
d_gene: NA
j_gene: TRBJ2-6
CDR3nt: TGTGCCAGCAGTGAGGAGACAGCCGTGGGGGCCAACGTCCTGACTTTC
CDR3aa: CASSEETAVGANVLTF

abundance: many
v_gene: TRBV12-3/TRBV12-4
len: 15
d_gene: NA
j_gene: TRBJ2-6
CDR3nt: TGTGCCAGCACCTTTCCTCGCTCTGGGGCCAACGTCCTGACTTTC
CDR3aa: CASTFPRSGANVLTF

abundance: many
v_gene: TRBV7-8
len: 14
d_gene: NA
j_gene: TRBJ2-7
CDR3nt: TGTGCCAGCAGCTCCCGTTTAAGGGTCTACGAGCAGTACTTC
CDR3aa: CASSSRLRVYEQYF

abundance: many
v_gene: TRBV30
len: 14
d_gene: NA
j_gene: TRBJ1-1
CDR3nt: TGTGCCTGGAGTGTAGCATATCTGAACACTGAAGCTTTCTTT
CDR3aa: CAWSVAYLNTEAFF

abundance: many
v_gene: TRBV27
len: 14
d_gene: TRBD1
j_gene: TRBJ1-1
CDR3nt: TGTGCCAGCAGATCTGGACAGGGGATCACTGAAGCTTTCTTT
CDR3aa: CASRSGQGITEAFF

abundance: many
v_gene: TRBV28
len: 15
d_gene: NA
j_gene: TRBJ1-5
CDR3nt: TGTGCCATCCCGGACGGAACTTATAGCAATCAGCCCCAGCATTTT
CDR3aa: CAIPDGTYSNQPQHF

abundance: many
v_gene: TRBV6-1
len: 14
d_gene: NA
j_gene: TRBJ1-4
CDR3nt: TGTGCCAGCACCCCCCGGGGAGGAGGTGAAAAACTGTTTTTT
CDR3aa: CASTPRGGGEKLFF